This T cell receptor beta chain was observed in a study of blood T cell repertoires in COVID-19. Overall study context: PBMCs, B-cell-depleted T cells, or T cells provided the cDNA or gDNA that made up the material.

Profiling relied on immunoSEQ multiplex PCR, and the TCRdb table lists in-frame clones only, not all of them. This sample yields about 280,000 clones, of which roughly 88% are seen a single time; 9% to 9.5% belongs to the top ten. CDR1 and CDR2 from the germline V gene are SGHRS and YFSETQ. Trimming took 2 bases from V and 2 from J, leaving 5 bases between them. This CDR3 is 12 amino acids long. The rearrangement joins TRBV5-1 to TRBJ2-7, with no clear D. Input material: peripheral blood. The TCR comes from a man between 18 and 35 years old with active or convalescent COVID-19. The CDR3 sequence is CASSLPTYEQYF. DNA for the CDR3: TGCGCCAGCAGCTTACCTACCTACGAGCAGTACTTC.